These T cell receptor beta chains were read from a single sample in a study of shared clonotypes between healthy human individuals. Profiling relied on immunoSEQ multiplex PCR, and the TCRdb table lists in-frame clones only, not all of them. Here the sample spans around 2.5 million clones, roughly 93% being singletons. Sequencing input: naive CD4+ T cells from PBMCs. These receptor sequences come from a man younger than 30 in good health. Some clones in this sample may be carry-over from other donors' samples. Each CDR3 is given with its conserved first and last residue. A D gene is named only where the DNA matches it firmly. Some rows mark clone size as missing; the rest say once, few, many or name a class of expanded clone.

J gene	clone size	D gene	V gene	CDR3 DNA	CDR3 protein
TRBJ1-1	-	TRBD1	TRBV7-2	TGTGCCAGCAGCCCACAGGGGTACACTGAAGCTTTCTTT	CASSPQGYTEAFF
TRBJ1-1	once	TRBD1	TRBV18	TGTGCCAGCTCAGAGGACAGGGTTTTGACTGAAGCTTTCTTT	CASSEDRVLTEAFF
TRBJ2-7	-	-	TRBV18	TGTGCCAGCTCACCATACAGGGTCTTCCACGAGCAGTACTTC	CASSPYRVFHEQYF
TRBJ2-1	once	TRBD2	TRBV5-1	TGCGCCAGCAGCTTGGGGGCTAGCGGAGGCAATGAGCAGTTCTTC	CASSLGASGGNEQFF
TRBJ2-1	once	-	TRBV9	TGTGCCAGCAGCGTAGACTTAAACTCCTACAATGAGCAGTTCTTC	CASSVDLNSYNEQFF
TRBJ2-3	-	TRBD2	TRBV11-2	TGTGCCAGCAGCCCACTTAGCGGGAGTCGCACAGATACGCAGTATTTT	CASSPLSGSRTDTQYF
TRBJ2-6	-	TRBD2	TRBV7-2	TGTGCCAGCAGCCCTTCGGGTAGCGGGAGACCTGGGGCCAACGTCCTGACTTTC	CASSPSGSGRPGANVLTF
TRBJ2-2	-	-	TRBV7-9	TGTGCCAGCAGCTTATATCCCAGGGTAGAAGATGTCGGGGAGCTGTTTTTT	CASSLYPRVEDVGELFF
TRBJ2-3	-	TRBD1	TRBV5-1	TGCGCCAGCAGCTTGGCCGGGACAGGCGCAGATACGCAGTATTTT	CASSLAGTGADTQYF
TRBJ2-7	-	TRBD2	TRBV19	TGTGCCAGTAGTATGAAGATAGCGGGGCCCTACGAGCAGTACTTC	CASSMKIAGPYEQYF
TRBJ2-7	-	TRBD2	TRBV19	TGTGCCAGTAGTGTTGGGGCTAGCGGGAGCTACGAGCAGTACTTC	CASSVGASGSYEQYF
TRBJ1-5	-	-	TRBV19	TGTGCCAGTAGTATTGGGGCCAAAGATCAGCCCCAGCATTTT	CASSIGAKDQPQHF
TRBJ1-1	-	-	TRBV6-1	TGTGCCAGCAGTAGGGAGAACACTGAAGCTTTCTTT	CASSRENTEAFF
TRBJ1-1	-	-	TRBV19	TGTGCCAGTAGTACCGGTAAGTCTGAAGCTTTCTTT	CASSTGKSEAFF
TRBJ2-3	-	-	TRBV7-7	TGTGCCAGCAGCCCGGGACACACGACAGATACGCAGTATTTT	CASSPGHTTDTQYF
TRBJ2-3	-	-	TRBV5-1	TGCGCCAGCAGCTTGGATGGGGGAGGCACAGATACGCAGTATTTT	CASSLDGGGTDTQYF
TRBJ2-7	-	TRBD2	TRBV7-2	TGTGCCAGCGGCCGACTAGCGGGGTCCTACGAGCAGTACTTC	CASGRLAGSYEQYF
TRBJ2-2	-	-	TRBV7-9	TGTGCCAGCAGCTTAGTTACGGCTGCAGGGGAGCTGTTTTTT	CASSLVTAAGELFF
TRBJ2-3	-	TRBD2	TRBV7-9	TGTGCCAGCAAATCCGCGTGGGAGGGGACAGATACGCAGTATTTT	CASKSAWEGTDTQYF
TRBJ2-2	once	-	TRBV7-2	TGTGCCAGCAGCCAATCCATTCAGACGGTTAAGAACACCGGGGAGCTGTTTTTT	CASSQSIQTVKNTGELFF
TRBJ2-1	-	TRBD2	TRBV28	TGTGCCAGCAGTCGACTAGCAGATACAATGAGGGAGTTCTTC	CASSRLADTMREFF
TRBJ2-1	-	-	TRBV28	TGTGCCAGCGCTCCATCGGGGGACGGCGGACATTACAATGAGCAGTTCTTC	CASAPSGDGGHYNEQFF
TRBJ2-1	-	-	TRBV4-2	TGTGCCAGCAGCCAAGCGAGCGGGTTGGATGAGCAGTTCTTC	CASSQASGLDEQFF
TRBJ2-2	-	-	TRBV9	TGTGCCAGCAGCGCGACAGTTCAAAACACCGGGGAGCTGTTTTTT	CASSATVQNTGELFF
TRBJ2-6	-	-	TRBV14	TGTGCCAGCAGCCATACAGGGTACCTCTCTGGGGCCAACGTCCTGACTTTC	CASSHTGYLSGANVLTF
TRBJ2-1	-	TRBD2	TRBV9	TGTGCCAGCAGTTCGAGCGGGAGGTCCTACAATGAGCAGTTCTTC	CASSSSGRSYNEQFF
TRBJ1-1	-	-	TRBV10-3	TGTGCCATCAGTGAAAGAGGGGATGACACTGAAGCTTTCTTT	CAISERGDDTEAFF
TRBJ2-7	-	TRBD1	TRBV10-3	TGTGCCATCAGGGAGCCGGGACAGCGAGCCTACGAGCAGTACTTC	CAIREPGQRAYEQYF
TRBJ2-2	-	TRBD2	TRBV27	TGTGCCAGCAGTTTAAGGACTAGCGGGACTCTCCTCGGGGAGCTGTTTTTT	CASSLRTSGTLLGELFF
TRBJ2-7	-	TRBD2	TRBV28	TGTGCCAGCAGTCCCCACCGGACTAGCGGGGGTGGGGAGCAGTACTTC	CASSPHRTSGGGEQYF
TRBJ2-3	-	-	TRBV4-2	TGTGCCAGCAGCCAAGCCTCGGGTGATACGCAGTATTTT	CASSQASGDTQYF
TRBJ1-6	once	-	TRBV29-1	TGCAGCGTTGAAGGGAAGGGATCCTATAATTCACCCCTCCACTTT	CSVEGKGSYNSPLHF
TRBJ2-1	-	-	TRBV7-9	TGTGCCAGCAGCACCAGGGGGGGCCCCTCCTACAATGAGCAGTTCTTC	CASSTRGGPSYNEQFF
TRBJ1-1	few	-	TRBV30	TGTGCCTGGAGTGACCCGATGAACACTGAAGCTTTCTTT	CAWSDPMNTEAFF
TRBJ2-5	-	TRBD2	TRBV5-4	TGTGCCAGCAGCTCGGGGACTAGCGGCCAAGAGACCCAGTACTTC	CASSSGTSGQETQYF
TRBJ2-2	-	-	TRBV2	TGTGCCGGACGGACTACCAGGAACACCGGGGAGCTGTTTTTT	CAGRTTRNTGELFF
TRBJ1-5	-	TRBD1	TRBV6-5	TGTGCCAGCAGTCGGACAGGGGGACAGCCCCAGCATTTT	CASSRTGGQPQHF
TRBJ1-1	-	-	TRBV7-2	TGTGCCAGCAGCTTAACAGGGAAGGGCACTGAAGCTTTCTTT	CASSLTGKGTEAFF
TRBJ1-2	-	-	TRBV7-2	TGTGCCAGCAGCTTAAAAAACAGGGAGGACGGCTACACCTTC	CASSLKNREDGYTF
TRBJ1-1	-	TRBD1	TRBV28	TGTGCCAGCAGAGCAGGGACAGGCTCCAACACTGAAGCTTTCTTT	CASRAGTGSNTEAFF
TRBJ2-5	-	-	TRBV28	TGTGCCAGCCATTCAGACAGGGAGACCCAGTACTTC	CASHSDRETQYF
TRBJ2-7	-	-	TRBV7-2	TGTGCCAGCAGCTCGACAGGTTACGAGCAGTACTTC	CASSSTGYEQYF
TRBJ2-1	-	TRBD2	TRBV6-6	TGTGCCAGCAGTTACGCTAGCGGGAGTTGGAATGAGCAGTTCTTC	CASSYASGSWNEQFF
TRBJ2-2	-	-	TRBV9	TGTGCCAGCAGCCAGAATCTCCGGACCGGGGAGCTGTTTTTT	CASSQNLRTGELFF
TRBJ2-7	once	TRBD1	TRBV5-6	TGTGCCAGCAGCATATGGACAGGACCCCAATCCTACGAGCAGTACTTC	CASSIWTGPQSYEQYF
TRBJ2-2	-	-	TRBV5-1	TGCGCCAGCAGCTATATTGCGGACACCGGGGAGCTGTTTTTT	CASSYIADTGELFF
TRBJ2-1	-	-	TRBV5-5	TGTGCCAGCAGCTTGGGAGGGGTGGATGAGCAGTTCTTC	CASSLGGVDEQFF
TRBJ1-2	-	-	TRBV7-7	TGTGCCAGCAGATCGACCGCTCCGGAGGGCTACACCTTC	CASRSTAPEGYTF
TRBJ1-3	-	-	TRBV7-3	TGTGCCAGCAGCTTAGGGCTTGGAAACACCATATATTTT	CASSLGLGNTIYF
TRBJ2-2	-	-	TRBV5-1	TGCGCCAGCAGCTTGGGACAGGTGTACACCGGGGAGCTGTTTTTT	CASSLGQVYTGELFF